The 12 T cell receptor beta chains below were found in one sample sequenced in a study of control samples from healthy donors and cancer patients. Sequencing used immunoSEQ multiplex PCR; TCRdb keeps in-frame clones, though not all of them. The sample carries 150,000 to 200,000 clones, around 90% recorded once. Sequencing input: blood. The receptors shown here come from a woman aged 30 to 39 in good health.

The rearrangement links TRBV5-1 to TRBJ2-7; D may be TRBD1 (6 bases). Between the trimmed V and J ends, which lost 4 bases and 4 bases, there was a span of 12 bases. The germline CDR1 and CDR2 sequences are SGHRS and YFSETQ. The CDR3 spans 13 residues. CDR3 in DNA: TGCGCCAGCAGCCCCCTGGGGGCTTACGAGCAGTACTTC. Its translation: CASSPLGAYEQYF.

The V gene is TRBV29-1, the J gene TRBJ2-1; D is possibly TRBD1 (6 bases). CDR1 and CDR2 from the germline V gene are SQVTM and ANQGSEA. The CDR3 extends over 17 amino acids. V was trimmed by 6 bases and J by 4 bases, leaving 25 bases between them. The DNA of the CDR3 is TGCAGCGTCAAGGGTGGGGGATACCCCAGGGGTTACAATGAGCAGTTCTTC. Amino acid sequence: CSVKGGGYPRGYNEQFF.

The chain uses TRBV11-1 and TRBJ2-1, with 7 positions matching TRBD1. This CDR3 comprises 16 residues. Unmatched junction bases numbered 3, after V lost 1 base and J lost 0 bases. Germline CDR1 SGHAT, CDR2 FQDESV (reference sequence). CDR3 sequence: CASSLGHRGSYNEQFF. CDR3 coding DNA: TGTGCCAGCAGCTTAGGTCACAGGGGCTCCTACAATGAGCAGTTCTTC.

The chain combines TRBV6-4 with TRBJ2-1, with D perhaps TRBD2 (5 bases). This CDR3 region has 15 residues. V lost 0 bases and J lost 10, with 16 bases in between. Looked up from germline, CDR1 is MRHNA and CDR2 is SNTAGT. The CDR3 DNA is TGTGCCAGCAGTGACTCGAATAGGGAGAATGGGGAGCAGTTCTTC. It encodes CASSDSNRENGEQFF.

The chain has TRBV6-5 and TRBJ1-1, with a tentative D call TRBD1 (5 bases). CDR3 size: 12 residues. CDR1 and CDR2 from the germline V gene are MNHEY and SVGAGI. Trimming took off 8 bases at V and 0 bases at J, with 7 bases between the two ends. CDR3 DNA: TGTGCCAGCGGGACCCTGAACACTGAAGCTTTCTTT. Its protein is CASGTLNTEAFF.

This chain joins TRBV6-1 and TRBJ2-2; the match to TRBD2 covers 14 bases. Germline-derived CDR1 and CDR2 are MNHNS and SASEGT. V was pared by 1 base and J by 7 bases, with 11 bases of the junction left unmatched. This CDR3 spans 19 amino acids. DNA of the CDR3: TGTGCCAGCAGTGAAGAGAGCGGGGGACTAGCGGGAGATAACGGGGAGCTGTTTTTT. Amino acid sequence: CASSEESGGLAGDNGELFF.

The count of this clone is one. The chain couples TRBV5-4 to TRBJ2-7; no clear D gene. This CDR3 comprises 12 residues. Trimming left V 0 bases short and J 3 bases short, with 4 bases between. Germline CDR1 SGHNT, CDR2 YYREEE (reference sequence). DNA of the CDR3: TGTGCCAGCAGCTTGGAAAGCTACGAGCAGTACTTC. It encodes CASSLESYEQYF.

This rearrangement joins TRBV5-5 to TRBJ2-5, with 7 bases aligning to TRBD1. CDR1 is SGHKS, CDR2 YYEKEE, per germline (reference sequence). The CDR3 is 16 residues long. Losses at the gene ends were 5 bases for V and 7 bases for J; bases not matched to a gene: 17. This CDR3 reads CASSNDREWVVGTQYF. DNA for the CDR3: TGTGCCAGCAGTAATGACAGGGAATGGGTGGTTGGGACCCAGTACTTC.

Of note for this clone: The same CDR3 can be traced to other DNA sequences in this sample. The CDR3, as DNA: TGTGCCAGCTCACCAGGGGACTATGGCTACACCTTC. Its protein product is CASSPGDYGYTF. The chain recombines TRBV18 with TRBJ1-2, with no clear D. CDR1 and CDR2 from the germline V gene are KGHSH and LQKENI. The CDR3 spans 12 residues. The ends were cut back, 2 bases at V and 3 bases at J, with 4 bases in the middle. The full variable domain, its missing parts supplied by reference TRBV18 and TRBJ1-2, is NAGVMQNPRHLVRRRGQEARLRCSPMKGHSHVYWYRQLPEEGLKFMVYLQKENIIDESGMPKERFSAEFPKEGPSILRIQQVVRGDSAAYFCASSPGDYGYTFGSGTRLTVV.

CDR3 protein: CASSLGGEKLFF. CDR3 DNA sequence: TGTGCCAGCAGCTTGGGGGGCGAAAAACTGTTTTTT. The V and J genes are TRBV5-5 and TRBJ1-4; perhaps TRBD1 as D (5 bases). Trimming left V 0 bases short and J 8 bases short, with 5 bases between. The germline CDR1 and CDR2 sequences are SGHKS and YYEKEE (reference sequence). The CDR3 extends over 12 amino acids.

This rearrangement joins TRBV5-6 to TRBJ1-2; D is ambiguous. In germline, CDR1 is SGHDT, CDR2 YYEEEE. Trimming took 0 bases from V and 3 from J, leaving 15 bases between them. The CDR3 has 16 amino acids. CDR3 DNA sequence: TGTGCCAGCAGCTTGGGACCTTCCCTCCGGGACTATGGCTACACCTTC. Protein: CASSLGPSLRDYGYTF.

This chain joins TRBV7-2 and TRBJ2-5; D may be TRBD2 (5 bases). The germline V gene encodes CDR1 SGHTA and CDR2 FQGNSA. The V gene lost 2 bases and the J gene lost 4 bases, with 11 bases spanning the gap. The CDR3 covers 14 residues. CDR3 region: CASSLRERLETQYF. CDR3 nucleotide sequence: TGTGCCAGCAGCTTACGGGAACGACTAGAGACCCAGTACTTC.